This T cell receptor (beta chain) stems from a study of blood T cell repertoires in COVID-19. Profiled with immunoSEQ multiplex PCR; TCRdb holds only in-frame clones, not every one. The table lists roughly 400,000 clones, around 87% of them singletons. CDR1 and CDR2 from the germline V gene are SGHDN and FVKESK. V lost 1 base and J lost 0, with 6 bases in between. This CDR3 spans 14 amino acids. This clone was recorded at least ten times. The identical CDR3 is also encoded by other nucleotide sequences in the sample. The specimen was peripheral blood. The chain employs TRBV14 and TRBJ1-1; D is uncertain. The receptor comes from a woman aged 55-75 years with COVID-19, enrolled during active disease. The CDR3, as DNA: TGTGCCAGCAGCCAAGCGGGAATGAACACTGAAGCTTTCTTT. Its protein product is CASSQAGMNTEAFF.